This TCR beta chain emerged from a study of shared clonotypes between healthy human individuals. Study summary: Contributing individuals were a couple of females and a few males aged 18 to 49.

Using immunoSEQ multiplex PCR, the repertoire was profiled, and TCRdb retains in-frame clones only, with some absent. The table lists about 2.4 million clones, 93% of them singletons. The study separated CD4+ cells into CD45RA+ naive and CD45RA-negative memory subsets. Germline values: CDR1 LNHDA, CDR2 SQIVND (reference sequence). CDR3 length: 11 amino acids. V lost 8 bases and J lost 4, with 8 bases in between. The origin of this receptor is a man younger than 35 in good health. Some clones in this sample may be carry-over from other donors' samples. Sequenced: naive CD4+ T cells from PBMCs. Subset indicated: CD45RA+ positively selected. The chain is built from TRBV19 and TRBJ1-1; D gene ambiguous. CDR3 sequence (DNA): TGTGCCAGTGGGCCATTCACTGAAGCTTTCTTT. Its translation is CASGPFTEAFF.